A single sample gave rise to the 8 T cell receptor beta chains below, sequenced in a study of spatial heterogeneity in lung cancer. Regarding time point: blood at routine non-recurrence follow-up after resection. TCRdb re-analysed the 5' RACE reads in MiXCR, keeping a single row per CDR3 protein. The sample carries tens of thousands of distinct CDR3 sequences, 12% recorded once. The sequencing here drew on PBMCs, taken at follow-up. All receptors derive from a male donor with early-stage non-small cell lung cancer.

There are many counts of this clonotype. The chain recombines TRBV5-5 with TRBJ1-2; D is uncertain. The CDR3 totals 13 residues. CDR1 is SGHKS, CDR2 YYEKEE, per germline (reference sequence). V shed 4 bases and J shed 7 bases, with 14 bases lying between them. The DNA for the CDR3 is TGTGCCAGCAGCCCAGAATTGCTCGGTGGCTACACCTTC. Residues: CASSPELLGGYTF.

The table lists this clonotype with a few counts. The chain carries TRBV5-1 and TRBJ1-1; D remains unclear. The CDR3 is 13 amino acids. CDR1 SGHRS and CDR2 YFSETQ come from the germline V gene. V lost 3 bases, J lost 0 bases, and 6 bases lay in between. The CDR3 DNA reads as TGCGCCAGCAGCTCCTTCTTGAACACTGAAGCTTTCTTT. This translates into CASSSFLNTEAFF.

This clonotype was seen many times. The rearrangement joins TRBV12-3 or TRBV12-4 to TRBJ2-7; 9 bases align to TRBD2. The V gene end was trimmed by 5 bases and the J gene end by 2 bases; junction bases not matched to a gene: 7. This CDR3 is 15 amino acids long. CDR3 residues: CASSQATSGAYEQYF. The CDR3 DNA sequence: TGTGCCAGCAGTCAAGCGACTAGCGGAGCCTACGAGCAGTACTTC.

In its sample, this clonotype was seen a few times. The DNA of the CDR3 is TGTGCCAGCAGCTTGGTCACAGGTGGCAATCAGCCCCAGCATTTT. As protein: CASSLVTGGNQPQHF. J is TRBJ1-5 and V is TRBV7-2; D is possibly TRBD1 (5 bases). The CDR3 has 15 amino acids. V lost 3 bases to trimming and J lost 2 bases, with 11 bases between them. CDR1 and CDR2 (germline): SGHTA, FQGNSA.

This clonotype was detected ten times or more. J is TRBJ1-4 and V is TRBV7-2; a weak D match, TRBD1 (5 bases). There are 15 residues in the CDR3. V lost 4 bases, J lost 5 bases, and 14 bases lay in between. Germline CDR1 SGHTA, CDR2 FQGNSA. This CDR3 is CASSSNPGGNEKLFF. In DNA form, the CDR3 reads TGTGCCAGCAGCTCAAACCCCGGGGGGAATGAAAAACTGTTTTTT.

In this sample, this clonotype turned up a few times. The rearrangement joins TRBV20-1 to TRBJ2-3; TRBD2 matches at 9 bases. CDR1 is DFQATT, CDR2 SNEGSKA, per germline (reference sequence). There are 12 residues in the CDR3. For the CDR3, the DNA is TGCAGCAGCGGGGGGCCCACAGATACGCAGTATTTT. Its translation: CSSGGPTDTQYF.

The sample holds a few counts of this clonotype. This sequence joins TRBV4-3 and TRBJ2-6; D is uncertain. Deletions cut 0 bases from V and 0 bases from J, with 15 bases between. The CDR3 sequence is 19 residues long. Germline loops: CDR1 LGHNA, CDR2 YSLEER. The CDR3 DNA reads TGCGCCAGCAGCCAAGATCCGGGCAGTTTCTTCTCTGGGGCCAACGTCCTGACTTTC. Encoded protein: CASSQDPGSFFSGANVLTF.

This clonotype appeared many times. The rearrangement joins TRBV6-1 to TRBJ1-1; no clear D. This CDR3 is 13 amino acids long. The ends were cut back, 4 bases at V and 1 base at J, with 7 bases in the middle. Germline CDR1 is MNHNS and CDR2 is SASEGT. CDR3 amino acids: CASSVQWNTEAFF. In DNA, the CDR3 is TGTGCCAGCAGTGTTCAGTGGAACACTGAAGCTTTCTTT.